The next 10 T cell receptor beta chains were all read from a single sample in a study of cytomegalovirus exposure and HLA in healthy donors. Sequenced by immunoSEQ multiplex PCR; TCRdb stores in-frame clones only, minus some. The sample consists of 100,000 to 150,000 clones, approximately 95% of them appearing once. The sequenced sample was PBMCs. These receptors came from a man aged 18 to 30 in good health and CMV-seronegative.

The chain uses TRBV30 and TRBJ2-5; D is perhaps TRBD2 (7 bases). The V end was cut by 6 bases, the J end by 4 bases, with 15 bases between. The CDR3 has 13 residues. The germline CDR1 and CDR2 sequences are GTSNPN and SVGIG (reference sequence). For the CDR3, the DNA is TGTGCCTGTAAACCCGGGGGGCGAGAGACCCAGTACTTC. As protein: CACKPGGRETQYF.

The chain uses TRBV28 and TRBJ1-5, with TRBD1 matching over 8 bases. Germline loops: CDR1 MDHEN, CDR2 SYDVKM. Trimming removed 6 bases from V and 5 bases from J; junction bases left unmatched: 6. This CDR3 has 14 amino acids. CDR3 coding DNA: TGTGCCAGCAGATTAGACAGGGGCTATCAGCCCCAGCATTTT. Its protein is CASRLDRGYQPQHF.

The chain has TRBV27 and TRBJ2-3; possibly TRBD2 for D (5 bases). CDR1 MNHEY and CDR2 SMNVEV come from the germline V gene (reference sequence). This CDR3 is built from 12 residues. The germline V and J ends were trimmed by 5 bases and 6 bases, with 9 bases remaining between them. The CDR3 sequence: CASSLKRDTQYF. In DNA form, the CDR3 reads TGTGCCAGCAGTCTCAAGCGGGATACGCAGTATTTT.

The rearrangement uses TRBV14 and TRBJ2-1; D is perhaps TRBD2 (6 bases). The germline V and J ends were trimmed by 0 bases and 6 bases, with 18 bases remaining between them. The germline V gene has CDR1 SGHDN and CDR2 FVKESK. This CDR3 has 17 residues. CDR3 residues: CASSQDPSTGVRNEQFF. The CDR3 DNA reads TGTGCCAGCAGCCAAGATCCCTCCACGGGGGTACGCAATGAGCAGTTCTTC.

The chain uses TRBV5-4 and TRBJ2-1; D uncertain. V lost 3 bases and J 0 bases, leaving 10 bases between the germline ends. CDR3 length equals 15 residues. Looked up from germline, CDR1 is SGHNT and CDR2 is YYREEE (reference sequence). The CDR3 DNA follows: TGTGCCAGCAGCTCCCTGGAGTTCTCCTACAATGAGCAGTTCTTC. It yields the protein CASSSLEFSYNEQFF. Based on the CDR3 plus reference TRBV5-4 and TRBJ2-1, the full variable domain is ETGVTQSPTHLIKTRGQQVTLRCSSQSGHNTVSWYQQALGQGPQFIFQYYREEENGRGNFPPRFSGLQFPNYSSELNVNALELDDSALYLCASSSLEFSYNEQFFGPGTRLTVL.

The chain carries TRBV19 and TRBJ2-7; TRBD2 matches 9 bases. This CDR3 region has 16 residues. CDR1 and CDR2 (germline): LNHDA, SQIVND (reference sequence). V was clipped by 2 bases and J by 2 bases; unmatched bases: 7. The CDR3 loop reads CASSITNSGSPYEQYF. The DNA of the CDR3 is TGTGCCAGTAGTATAACAAATAGCGGGAGCCCCTACGAGCAGTACTTC.

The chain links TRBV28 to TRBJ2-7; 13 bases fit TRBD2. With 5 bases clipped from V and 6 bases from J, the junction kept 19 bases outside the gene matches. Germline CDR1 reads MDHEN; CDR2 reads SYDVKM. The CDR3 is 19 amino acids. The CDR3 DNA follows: TGTGCCAGCAGTGCCTACAGGGGCGTTGGACTAGCGGGAGATCCCGAGCAGTACTTC. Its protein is CASSAYRGVGLAGDPEQYF.

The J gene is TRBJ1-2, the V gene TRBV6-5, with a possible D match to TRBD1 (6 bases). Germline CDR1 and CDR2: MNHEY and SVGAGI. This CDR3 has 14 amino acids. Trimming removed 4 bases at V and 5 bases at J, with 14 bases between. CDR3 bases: TGTGCCAGCAGTTGGAACAGGGTGGGGTATGGCTACACCTTC. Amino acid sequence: CASSWNRVGYGYTF.

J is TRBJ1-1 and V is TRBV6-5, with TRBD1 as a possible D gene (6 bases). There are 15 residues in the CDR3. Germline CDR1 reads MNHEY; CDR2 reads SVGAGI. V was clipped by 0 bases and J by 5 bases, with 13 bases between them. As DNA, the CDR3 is TGTGCCAGCAGTTACTCGTGGACAGCCCCAACTGAAGCTTTCTTT. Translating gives CASSYSWTAPTEAFF.

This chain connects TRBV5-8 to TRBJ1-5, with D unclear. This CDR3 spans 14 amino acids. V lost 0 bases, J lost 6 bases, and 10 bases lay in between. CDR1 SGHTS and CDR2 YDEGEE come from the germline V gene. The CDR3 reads CASSLVAVRQPQHF. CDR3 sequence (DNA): TGTGCCAGCAGCTTGGTGGCGGTCCGTCAGCCCCAGCATTTT.